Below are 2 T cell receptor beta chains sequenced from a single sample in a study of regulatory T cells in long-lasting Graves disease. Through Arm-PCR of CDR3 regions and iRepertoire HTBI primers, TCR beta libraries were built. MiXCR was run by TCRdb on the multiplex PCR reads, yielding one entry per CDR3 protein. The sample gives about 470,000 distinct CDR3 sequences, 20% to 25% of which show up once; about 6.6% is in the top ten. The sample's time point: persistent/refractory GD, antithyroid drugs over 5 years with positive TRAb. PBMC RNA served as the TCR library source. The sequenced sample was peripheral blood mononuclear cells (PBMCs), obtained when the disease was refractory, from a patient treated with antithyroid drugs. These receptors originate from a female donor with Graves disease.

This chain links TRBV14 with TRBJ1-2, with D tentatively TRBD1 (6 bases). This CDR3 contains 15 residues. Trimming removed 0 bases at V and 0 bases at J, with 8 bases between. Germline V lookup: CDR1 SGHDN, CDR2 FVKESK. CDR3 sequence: CASSQDSGANYGYTF. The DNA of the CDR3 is TGTGCCAGCAGCCAAGATTCAGGGGCTAACTATGGCTACACCTTC.

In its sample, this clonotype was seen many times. CDR3 protein: CASSLRSGGETQYF. The CDR3 DNA follows: TGTGCCAGCAGTTTACGGTCAGGGGGAGAGACCCAGTACTTC. The gene calls are TRBV27 and TRBJ2-5; 7 nucleotides match TRBD1. V lost 2 bases to trimming and J lost 4 bases; unmatched junction nucleotides: 4. Germline V gene sequence: CDR1 MNHEY, CDR2 SMNVEV (reference sequence). This CDR3 is built from 14 residues.